The subject of this entry is one T cell receptor beta chain. Participants came from about 24 US areas, aged about 18 to 89 years. Participants' reported clinical history set cohort assignment. Donors in Cohort 3 who had recovered were those with two negative PCRs, healthcare professional clearance, or resolution of their symptoms. The CDR3 sequence is 16 residues long. Losses at the gene ends were 4 bases for V and 3 bases for J; bases not matched to a gene: 10. Germline V gives CDR1 SGHDN, CDR2 FVKESK. The sample comes from a study of blood T cell repertoires in COVID-19. Whole-study context: Acute and convalescent COVID-19 samples came from the United States, Italy and Spain.

Data came from immunoSEQ multiplex PCR; TCRdb stores just in-frame clones and leaves some out. The sample lists around 290,000 clones, 90% occurring once. The rearrangement links TRBV14 to TRBJ2-7; 9 nucleotides match TRBD1. The TCR was taken from a woman in her twenties or thirties who had recovered from COVID-19. Sequencing used PBMCs or T cells enriched from blood (not recorded which). The DNA of the CDR3 is TGTGCCAGCAGCCCGCTCGTAGGGACAGGGATCTACGAGCAGTACTTC. Residues: CASSPLVGTGIYEQYF.